This entry concerns a single T cell receptor (beta chain). The target antigen is unknown. The PCR had 60 Vbeta and 13 Jbeta primers. Repertoires were generated with immunoSEQ multiplex PCR, while TCRdb's copy carries only in-frame clones and drops some. Of about 91,000 clones in the sample, about 89% were seen once. The entry originates in a study of cytomegalovirus exposure and HLA in healthy donors. The CDR3 consists of 15 residues. Trimming removed 9 bases from V and 6 bases from J, with 23 bases in between. Germline V gene data show CDR1 as MNHNS and CDR2 as SASEGT. Study-wide results and caveats: There were reportedly fewer N-insertions in an Asian-associated ancestry cluster than the roughly 700-donor mean, in a later analysis. An observed cluster of highly shared sequence variants was recorded as a likely sequencing artifact. Through in vitro validation, a few CMV-associated chains were shown to be specific for CMV antigens. Later work associated fewer than 20,000 TCR beta sequences with HLA alleles at 0.05 false discovery rate.

V is TRBV6-1 and J is TRBJ1-1; D gene unclear. The clonotype originates from a man aged 25-45 years in good health and CMV-seropositive. Sequences were obtained from PBMCs. CDR3 nucleotide sequence: TGTGCCAGTTCCCAGGAGCCCGGGCGGCGGGCTGAAGCTTTCTTT. Its translation is CASSQEPGRRAEAFF.